Following are 18 T cell receptor beta chains from one sample sequenced in a study of cytomegalovirus exposure and HLA in healthy donors (dated by TCRdb to about 2017). The library was made by the immunoSEQ multiplex PCR assay. The multiplex PCR relied on a mix of 60 forward primers for TCR Vbeta segments and 13 reverse primers for TCR Jbeta segments. TCRdb's version of the immuneACCESS table is confined to in-frame rearrangements and falls short of the full clone set. An unresolved V gene accounts for under half of the shortfall where checked; the remainder is of unknown origin. The sample data list over 150,000 clones, and 60% to 75% of these were observed just once. Jointly, the top ten make up roughly 2.8% of the sample. Sequenced sample: PBMCs. Receptors originate from a man younger than 35 in good health and CMV-seronegative.

The J gene is TRBJ1-1, the V gene TRBV10-3; D not resolved. Germline CDR1 and CDR2: ENHRY and SYGVKD. V gave up 6 bases and J gave up 11 bases, with 13 bases separating them. The CDR3 has 11 residues. Here the CDR3 reads CAIREGGWAFF. CDR3 sequence (DNA): TGTGCCATCAGGGAAGGAGGGTGGGCTTTCTTT.

This clone was recorded a few times. The CDR3 spells CASSPRDRGYGYTF. CDR3 sequence (DNA): TGTGCCAGCAGTCCCAGGGACAGGGGCTATGGCTACACCTTC. The V gene is TRBV2, the J gene TRBJ1-2, with 10 bases aligning to TRBD1. CDR1 and CDR2 (germline): SNHLY, FYNNEI. Losses at the gene ends were 5 bases for V and 4 bases for J; bases not matched to a gene: 4. CDR3 length: 14 amino acids.

The chain joins TRBV27 to TRBJ2-5, with TRBD2 matching over 10 bases. The CDR3 loop spans 16 amino acids. The germline V gene encodes CDR1 MNHEY and CDR2 SMNVEV (reference sequence). V lost 3 bases and J lost 5; bases outside the gene matches: 9. The CDR3 DNA is TGTGCCAGCAGTTTTAGGAGGGCTAGCGGGGGTGAGACCCAGTACTTC. This encodes CASSFRRASGGETQYF.

This clone was seen only a few times. CDR3: CASSKDRGRNGELFF. For the CDR3, the DNA is TGTGCCAGCAGTAAGGACAGGGGGCGGAACGGGGAGCTGTTTTTT. The chain carries TRBV5-8 and TRBJ2-2, with TRBD1 matching 11 bases. V shed 5 bases, J shed 7 bases, and the junction held 7 bases outside the gene matches. There are 15 residues in the CDR3. Germline CDR1 is SGHTS and CDR2 is YDEGEE.

This clone occurred a few times. The chain carries TRBV5-6 and TRBJ1-1, with D perhaps matching TRBD1 (6 bases). CDR3 size: 15 residues. V was trimmed by 4 bases and J by 5 bases, leaving 18 bases between them. Germline V gives CDR1 SGHDT, CDR2 YYEEEE. The CDR3 region is CASSGTGGGGTEAFF. CDR3 sequence (DNA): TGTGCCAGCAGCGGGACCGGGGGCGGGGGGACTGAAGCTTTCTTT.

The V gene is TRBV19, the J gene TRBJ2-2; D is uncertain. V lost 3 bases, J lost 2 bases, and 10 bases lay in between. The CDR3 is 15 amino acids. Germline V CDR1 and CDR2: LNHDA, SQIVND (reference sequence). The CDR3, as DNA: TGTGCCAGTAGTATGAATGCCAGAAACACCGGGGAGCTGTTTTTT. Its protein is CASSMNARNTGELFF. The variable domain in full, completed from reference TRBV19 and TRBJ2-2, reads DGGITQSPKYLFRKEGQNVTLSCEQNLNHDAMYWYRQDPGQGLRLIYYSQIVNDFQKGDIAEGYSVSREKKESFPLTVTSAQKNPTAFYLCASSMNARNTGELFFGEGSRLTVL.

The V gene is TRBV4-3, the J gene TRBJ2-5, with 7 bases fitting TRBD2. The better agreement between TRBJ2-7 and the DNA end casts doubt on the J call. Germline loops: CDR1 LGHNA, CDR2 YSLEER. The CDR3 is made up of 15 amino acids. The CDR3 here is CASSPEIGRVYEQYF. CDR3 nucleotides: TGCGCCAGCAGCCCTGAAATAGGGAGGGTCTACGAGCAGTACTTC.

Here the CDR3 DNA reads TGTGCCTGGAGAGCGCGGTCCTACAATGAGCAGTTCTTC. The encoded protein is CAWRARSYNEQFF. This sequence joins TRBV30 and TRBJ2-1; D gene unclear. This CDR3 has 13 amino acids. Germline-derived CDR1 and CDR2 are GTSNPN and SVGIG (reference sequence). The ends were cut back, 3 bases at V and 1 base at J, with 7 bases in the middle.

CDR3 bases: TGCGCCAGTCTAGCGGGGAGCTCCTACGAGCAGTACGTC. This encodes CASLAGSSYEQYV. This chain links TRBV10-2 with TRBJ2-7; TRBD2 aligns across 9 bases. V shed 9 bases and J 0 bases; nucleotides not matched to a gene: 3. Germline lookup yields CDR1 WSHSY and CDR2 SAAADI. The CDR3 length is 13 residues.

To note about this clone: The sample holds other DNA sequences that translate to the same CDR3. The chain links TRBV29-1 to TRBJ2-3, with 7 bases aligning to TRBD1. Germline V gene lookup returns CDR1 SQVTM and CDR2 ANQGSEA. The CDR3 length is 12 residues. Germline trimming cut 6 bases from V and 3 bases from J; bases unmatched to any gene: 3. CDR3 in DNA: TGCAGCGTCCTGACAGGGACAGATACGCAGTATTTT. This codes for CSVLTGTDTQYF.

This clone showed up just a few times. The V gene is TRBV6-1, the J gene TRBJ2-2; D possibly corresponds to TRBD1 (5 bases). The CDR3 contains 15 residues. The germline V gene has CDR1 MNHNS and CDR2 SASEGT. The V gene lost 3 bases and the J gene lost 3 bases, with 11 bases spanning the gap. CDR3 loop: CASSEGDSHTGELFF. The CDR3 nucleotides read TGTGCCAGCAGTGAGGGCGACAGTCACACCGGGGAGCTGTTTTTT.

V and J are TRBV5-1 and TRBJ2-3; D perhaps matches TRBD1 (6 bases). Trimming took 4 bases from V and 1 from J, leaving 13 bases between them. Germline CDR1 and CDR2: SGHRS and YFSETQ. The CDR3 extends over 15 amino acids. CDR3 region: CASSPGTTGTDTQYF. In DNA, the CDR3 is TGCGCCAGCAGCCCAGGGACAACCGGCACAGATACGCAGTATTTT.

The chain uses TRBV5-4 and TRBJ2-3; 13 nucleotides match TRBD2. V shed 2 bases, J shed 2 bases, and the junction held 5 bases outside the gene matches. Germline CDR1 is SGHNT and CDR2 is YYREEE (reference sequence). The CDR3 runs 17 residues. This CDR3 is CASSFRLAGGHTDTQYF. In nucleotides, the CDR3 is TGTGCCAGCAGCTTCCGACTAGCGGGGGGACACACAGATACGCAGTATTTT.

This clone was detected a few times. V usage is TRBV28 and J usage is TRBJ1-5, with D perhaps matching TRBD1 (6 bases). Germline assignment: CDR1 MDHEN and CDR2 SYDVKM. V lost 2 bases, J lost 0 bases, and 11 bases lay in between. The CDR3 runs to 16 residues. This CDR3 reads CASSLIDRTSNQPQHF. CDR3 nucleotide sequence: TGTGCCAGCAGTTTAATCGACAGGACTAGCAATCAGCCCCAGCATTTT. The full variable domain, rest sourced from reference TRBV28 and TRBJ1-5, is DVKVTQSSRYLVKRTGEKVFLECVQDMDHENMFWYRQDPGLGLRLIYFSYDVKMKEKGDIPEGYSVSREKKERFSLILESASTNQTSMYLCASSLIDRTSNQPQHFGDGTRLSIL.

The chain couples TRBV5-4 to TRBJ2-5; D is perhaps TRBD1 (5 bases). CDR3 length: 15 residues. V was shortened by 5 bases and J by 2 bases, with 16 bases between the two germline ends. Germline assignment: CDR1 SGHNT and CDR2 YYREEE (reference sequence). In DNA form, the CDR3 reads TGTGCCAGCAGTGAGACAGTCCATCATCAAGAGACCCAGTACTTC. As protein: CASSETVHHQETQYF.

The chain employs TRBV4-1 and TRBJ1-4; 9 bases are shared with TRBD1. CDR3 length equals 17 residues. In germline, CDR1 is MGHRA, CDR2 YSYEKL. V was pared by 4 bases and J by 3 bases, with 9 bases of the junction left unmatched. The DNA of the CDR3 is TGCGCCAGCAGCCCGTATTACAGGGGGCTTGCTAATGAAAAACTGTTTTTT. It codes for CASSPYYRGLANEKLFF.

This clone was recorded a few times. Other DNA sequences of this sample code for an identical CDR3. The chain is built from TRBV5-1 and TRBJ2-3; 9 bases agree with TRBD2. V trimming: 4 bases; J trimming: 6 bases; junction bases outside the gene matches: 6. This CDR3 spans 14 amino acids. CDR1 is SGHRS and CDR2 is YFSETQ in the germline V gene. CDR3 amino acids: CASSPGLAGDTQYF. The CDR3 DNA reads TGCGCCAGCAGCCCGGGACTAGCAGGGGATACGCAGTATTTT.

The chain combines TRBV29-1 with TRBJ2-1, with D possibly being TRBD1 (5 bases). The V and J ends lost 6 bases and 9 bases respectively, with 15 bases between them. Looked up from germline, CDR1 is SQVTM and CDR2 is ANQGSEA. The CDR3 has 12 residues. CDR3 region: CSVEPGFREQFF. CDR3 DNA: TGCAGCGTGGAACCAGGGTTTCGTGAGCAGTTCTTC.